This T cell receptor (beta chain) was profiled in a study of control samples from healthy donors and cancer patients. Libraries were prepared by immunoSEQ multiplex PCR; TCRdb keeps only in-frame clonotypes and omits some of them. The table lists around 200,000 clones, over 85% of them singletons. Germline-derived CDR1 and CDR2 are SGDLS and YYNGEE. V was trimmed by 0 bases and J by 8 bases, leaving 20 bases between them. This CDR3 comprises 16 residues. This chain links TRBV9 with TRBJ1-2; the D is unclear. Sequences were obtained from blood. This sequence was found in a man aged 18 to 35 in good health. The CDR3 sequence is CASSVAQFLDSGGYTF. The CDR3 DNA is TGTGCCAGCAGCGTAGCCCAATTCCTGGACTCTGGGGGCTACACCTTC.